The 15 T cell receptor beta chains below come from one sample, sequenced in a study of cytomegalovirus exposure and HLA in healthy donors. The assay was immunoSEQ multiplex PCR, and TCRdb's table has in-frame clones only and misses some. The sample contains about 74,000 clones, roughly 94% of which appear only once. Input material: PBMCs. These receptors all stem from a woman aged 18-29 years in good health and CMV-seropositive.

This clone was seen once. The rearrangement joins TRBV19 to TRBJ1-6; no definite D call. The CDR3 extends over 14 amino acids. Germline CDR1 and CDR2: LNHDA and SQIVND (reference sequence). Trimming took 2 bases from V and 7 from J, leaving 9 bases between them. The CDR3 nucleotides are TGTGCCAGTAGTATAATCCCACGGAATTCACCCCTCCACTTT. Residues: CASSIIPRNSPLHF. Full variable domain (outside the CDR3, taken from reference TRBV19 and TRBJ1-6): DGGITQSPKYLFRKEGQNVTLSCEQNLNHDAMYWYRQDPGQGLRLIYYSQIVNDFQKGDIAEGYSVSREKKESFPLTVTSAQKNPTAFYLCASSIIPRNSPLHFGNGTRLTVT.

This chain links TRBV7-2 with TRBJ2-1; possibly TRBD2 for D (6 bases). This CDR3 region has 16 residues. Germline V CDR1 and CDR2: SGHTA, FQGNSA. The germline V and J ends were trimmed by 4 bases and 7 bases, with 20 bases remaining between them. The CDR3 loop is CASSSGLLTVLNEQFF. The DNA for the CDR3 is TGTGCCAGCAGCTCGGGACTCCTGACAGTTTTGAATGAGCAGTTCTTC.

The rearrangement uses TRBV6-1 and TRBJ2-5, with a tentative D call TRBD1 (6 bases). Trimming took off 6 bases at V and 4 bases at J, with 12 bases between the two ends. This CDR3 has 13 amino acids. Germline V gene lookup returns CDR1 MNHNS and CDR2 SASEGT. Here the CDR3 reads CASSATGIETQYF. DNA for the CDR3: TGTGCCAGCAGCGCTACAGGGATAGAGACCCAGTACTTC.

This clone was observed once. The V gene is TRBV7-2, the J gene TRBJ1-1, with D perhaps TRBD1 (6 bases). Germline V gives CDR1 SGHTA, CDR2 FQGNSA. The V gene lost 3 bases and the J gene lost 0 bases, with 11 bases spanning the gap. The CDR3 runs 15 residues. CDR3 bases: TGTGCCAGCAGCTTCTCCCCAGGGGTGAACACTGAAGCTTTCTTT. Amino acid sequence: CASSFSPGVNTEAFF.

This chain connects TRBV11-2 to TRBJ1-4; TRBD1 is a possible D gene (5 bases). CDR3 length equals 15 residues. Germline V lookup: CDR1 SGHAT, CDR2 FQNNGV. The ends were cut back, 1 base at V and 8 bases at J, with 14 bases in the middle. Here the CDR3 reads CASSLGAGIREKLFF. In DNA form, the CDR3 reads TGTGCCAGCAGCTTAGGAGCAGGGATAAGGGAAAAACTGTTTTTT.

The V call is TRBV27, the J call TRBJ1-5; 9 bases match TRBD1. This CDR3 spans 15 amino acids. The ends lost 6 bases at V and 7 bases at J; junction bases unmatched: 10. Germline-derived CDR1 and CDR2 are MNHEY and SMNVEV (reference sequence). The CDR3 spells CASRRQGDLGQPQHF. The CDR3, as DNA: TGTGCCAGCAGAAGACAGGGGGACTTAGGCCAGCCCCAGCATTTT.

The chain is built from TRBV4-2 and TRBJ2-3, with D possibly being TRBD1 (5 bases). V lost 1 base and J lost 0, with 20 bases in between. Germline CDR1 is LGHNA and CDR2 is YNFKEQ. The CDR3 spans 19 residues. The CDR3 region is CASSQVVGFKGPSTDTQYF. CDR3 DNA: TGTGCCAGCAGCCAAGTTGTAGGCTTCAAGGGGCCTAGCACAGATACGCAGTATTTT.

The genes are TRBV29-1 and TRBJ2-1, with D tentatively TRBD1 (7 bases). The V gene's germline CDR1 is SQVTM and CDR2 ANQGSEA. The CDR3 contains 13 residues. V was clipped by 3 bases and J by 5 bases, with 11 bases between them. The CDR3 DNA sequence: TGCAGCGTTGATCCCAGGGGGGACAATGAGCAGTTCTTC. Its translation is CSVDPRGDNEQFF.

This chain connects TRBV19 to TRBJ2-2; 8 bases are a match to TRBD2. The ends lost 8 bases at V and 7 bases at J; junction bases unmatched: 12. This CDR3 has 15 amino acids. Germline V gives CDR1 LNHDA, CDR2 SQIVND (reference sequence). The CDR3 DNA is TGTGCCAGTTTTTCCCAGCGGGAGAGAGTCGGGGAGCTGTTTTTT. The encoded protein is CASFSQRERVGELFF.

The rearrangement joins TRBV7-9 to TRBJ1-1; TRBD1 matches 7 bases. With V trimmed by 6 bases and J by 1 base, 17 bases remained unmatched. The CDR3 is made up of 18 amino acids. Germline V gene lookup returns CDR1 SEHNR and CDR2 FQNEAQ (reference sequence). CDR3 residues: CASRPRTGEGSSNTEAFF. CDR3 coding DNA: TGTGCCAGCAGACCCCGCACAGGGGAAGGTAGTTCGAACACTGAAGCTTTCTTT.

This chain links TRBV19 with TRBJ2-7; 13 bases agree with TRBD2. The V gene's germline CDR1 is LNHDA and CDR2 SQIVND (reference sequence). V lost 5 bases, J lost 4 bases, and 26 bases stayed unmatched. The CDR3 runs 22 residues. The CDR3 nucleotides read TGTGCCAGTAGTTTCACCCTTCCTCCAGGGGGCTGGACTAGCGGGAGACTTTACGAGCAGTACTTC. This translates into CASSFTLPPGGWTSGRLYEQYF. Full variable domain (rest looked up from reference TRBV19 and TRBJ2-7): DGGITQSPKYLFRKEGQNVTLSCEQNLNHDAMYWYRQDPGQGLRLIYYSQIVNDFQKGDIAEGYSVSREKKESFPLTVTSAQKNPTAFYLCASSFTLPPGGWTSGRLYEQYFGPGTRLTVT.

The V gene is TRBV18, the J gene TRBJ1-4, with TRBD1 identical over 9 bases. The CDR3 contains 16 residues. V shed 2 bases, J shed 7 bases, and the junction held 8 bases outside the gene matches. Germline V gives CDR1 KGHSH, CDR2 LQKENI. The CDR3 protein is CASSPGAQGAGEKLFF. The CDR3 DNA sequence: TGTGCCAGCTCACCAGGCGCACAGGGGGCTGGTGAAAAACTGTTTTTT.

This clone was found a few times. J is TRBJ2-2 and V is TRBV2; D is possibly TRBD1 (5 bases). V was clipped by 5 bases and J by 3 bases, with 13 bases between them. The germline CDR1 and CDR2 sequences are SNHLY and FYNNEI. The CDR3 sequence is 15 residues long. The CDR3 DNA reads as TGTGCCAGCAGTCCTGACAGTTTGTACACCGGGGAGCTGTTTTTT. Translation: CASSPDSLYTGELFF.

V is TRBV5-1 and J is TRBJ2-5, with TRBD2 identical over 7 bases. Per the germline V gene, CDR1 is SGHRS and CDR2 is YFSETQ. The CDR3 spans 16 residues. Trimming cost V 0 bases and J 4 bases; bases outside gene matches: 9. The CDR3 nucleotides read TGCGCCAGCAGCTTGGAGGGGCGGGAGTGGGGAGAGACCCAGTACTTC. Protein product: CASSLEGREWGETQYF.

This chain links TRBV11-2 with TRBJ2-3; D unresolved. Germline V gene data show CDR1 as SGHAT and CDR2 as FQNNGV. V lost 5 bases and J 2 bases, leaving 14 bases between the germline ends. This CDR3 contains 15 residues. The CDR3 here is CASSAALWATDTQYF. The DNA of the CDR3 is TGTGCCAGCAGCGCCGCGCTCTGGGCCACAGATACGCAGTATTTT.